What follows is one T cell receptor (beta chain) and its context. This clone's antigen is unknown. No much larger clone exists at a distance of one base, and base qualities are not known. The data derive from a study of blood T cell repertoires in COVID-19 (dated by TCRdb to the early 2020s). General notes on the study: Samples covering the acute and convalescent phases of COVID-19 were provided by collaborators in the United States, Italy and Spain. The material from the prospective study consisted of cDNA or gDNA derived from T cells, B-cell-depleted T cells, or PBMCs. Subjects who had been exposed to COVID-19, were actively infected with it, or had recovered from it provided the deeply sampled blood TCRbeta repertoires that made up the dataset. The repertoires were released in a freely available public database intended as a resource for research on the immune response to SARS-CoV-2. The samples were drawn from two sources: the first 160 participants of the ongoing ImmuneRACE study, and 950 to 1,500 subjects contributed by 6 global collaborators. Sample metadata almost always included a de-identified subject ID, COVID-19 status, age in years and sex. Where HLA class I and class II types were available, the types were taken from metadata supplied by the sample provider, not from assay-based typing.

TCRbeta CDR3 regions were amplified from genomic DNA using the immunoSEQ Assay, a bias-controlled multiplex PCR. On the authors' methods: Nucleated cell counts per sample were estimated from amplification of reference gene primers within the assay. To quantify the absolute abundance of each unique TCRbeta CDR3 rearrangement, sequence reads were collapsed and filtered. For each sample, productive Simpson clonality was calculated as the square root of Simpson's diversity index over productive rearrangements. TCRdb retrieved this table from immuneACCESS and kept in-frame rearrangements only. Not all clones are present; in checked studies, unresolved V genes account for under half, and no reason is known for the remainder. V and J calls and clone size are as listed in that table; D and trimming were resolved from the DNA. This sample gives around 330,000 clones in total; 75% to 90% of them show up just once. The ten largest clones capture approximately 8.8% of the sample.

V and J are trimmed by 4 bases and 5 bases, and the gene matches miss 8 bases of the junction. The germline V gene gives CDR1 as KGHDR and CDR2 as SFDVKD. The CDR3, cysteine through phenylalanine, is 16 amino acids long. Left in the record is the CDR3 DNA by itself, 48 bases read in frame from the first base. Enrolling through a virtual design, the prospective study's participants ranged in age from roughly 18 to 90 years and lived across about two dozen United States geographic areas. Cohort assignment in the prospective study relied on participant-reported clinical history from a screening survey and a study questionnaire. Recovered participants in ImmuneRACE Cohort 3 were defined by two consecutive negative NP/OP PCR tests, clearance by a healthcare professional, or resolution of symptoms. In the prospective study, mobile phlebotomists collected whole blood, serum and a nasopharyngeal or oropharyngeal swab from each participant. Participants in the prospective study had the option to provide additional blood draws and questionnaires over an approximately two-month period. Blood samples from the prospective study were shipped frozen or at room temperature prior to DNA extraction.

Broader findings and caveats from the paper: How much clinical and demographic metadata was included differed by source and by participant, and the metadata was provided uncurated.

This TCR derives from a woman in her thirties or forties who had recovered from COVID-19. The rearrangement joined TRBV24-1 to TRBJ1-3; the junction holds 9 bases that match TRBD1. Sequenced sample: PBMCs or T cells enriched from blood (not recorded which). The bases are TGTGCCACCAGTGAACGGGGGACAGGGTTTCGAAACACCATATATTTT. Its protein reads: CATSERGTGFRNTIYF.